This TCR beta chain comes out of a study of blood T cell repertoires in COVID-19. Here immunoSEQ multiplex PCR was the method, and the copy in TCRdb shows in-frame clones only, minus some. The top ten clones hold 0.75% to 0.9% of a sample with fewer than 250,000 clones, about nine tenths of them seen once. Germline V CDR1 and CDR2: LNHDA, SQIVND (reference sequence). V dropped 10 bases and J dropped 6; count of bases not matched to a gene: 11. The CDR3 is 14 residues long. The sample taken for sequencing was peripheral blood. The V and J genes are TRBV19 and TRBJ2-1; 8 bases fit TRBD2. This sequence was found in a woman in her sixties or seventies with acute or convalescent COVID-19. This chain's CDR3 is CATIGPGGRNEQFF. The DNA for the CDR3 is TGTGCCACCATAGGTCCGGGAGGGCGCAATGAGCAGTTCTTC.